Listed here is a single TCR beta chain. Its antigen is still unknown. This sample was taken from a study of cytomegalovirus exposure and HLA in healthy donors. 13 Jbeta primers and 60 Vbeta primers were used for the PCR. Generated by immunoSEQ multiplex PCR, the TCRdb table keeps only in-frame clones and is missing some. The table shows some 150,000 clones, with around 69% occurring only once. Overall study findings and caveats: With high specificity and sensitivity, the classifier reportedly diagnosed cytomegalovirus status.

The germline CDR1 and CDR2 sequences are SGHVT and SQSDAQ. V was pared by 1 base and J by 1 base, with 12 bases between. The CDR3 contains 16 residues. The sample was PBMCs. The sequence derives from a man aged 55 to 70 in good health and CMV-seronegative. The rearrangement joins TRBV7-4 to TRBJ2-3; D may be TRBD2 (5 bases). The CDR3 spells CASSLVGVLGTDTQYF. CDR3 nucleotides: TGTGCCAGCAGCTTAGTCGGGGTATTGGGCACAGATACGCAGTATTTT.